These 12 T cell receptor beta chains came from one sample sequenced in a study of cytomegalovirus exposure and HLA in healthy donors. The PCR made use of 60 Vbeta and 13 Jbeta primers. The assay was immunoSEQ multiplex PCR, and TCRdb's table has in-frame clones only and misses some. The data show about 210,000 clones, roughly 73% seen once. The sample comprised PBMCs. The receptors were sampled from a boy aged 5-17 years in good health and CMV-seronegative.

CDR3 in amino acids: CATSRDLGAHTQYF. CDR3 nucleotide sequence: TGTGCCACCAGCAGAGATTTGGGGGCTCATACGCAGTATTTT. The V and J genes are TRBV15 and TRBJ2-3, with a tentative D call TRBD1 (6 bases). CDR1 LNHNV and CDR2 YYDKDF come from the germline V gene (reference sequence). The CDR3 sequence is 14 residues long. V lost 0 bases, J lost 7 bases, and 11 bases lay in between.

This clone came up once. V gene TRBV4-2 combines with J gene TRBJ2-3; 7 bases match TRBD2. The CDR3 length is 16 residues. With V trimmed by 0 bases and J by 1 base, 4 bases remained unmatched. Germline V gene data show CDR1 as LGHNA and CDR2 as YNFKEQ. The CDR3 here is CASSQDRLAGTDTQYF. The CDR3 DNA sequence: TGTGCCAGCAGCCAAGACCGCCTAGCGGGCACAGATACGCAGTATTTT.

The V gene is TRBV2, the J gene TRBJ1-2, with a tentative D call TRBD1 (6 bases). V was clipped by 3 bases and J by 8 bases, with 13 bases between them. This CDR3 has 13 amino acids. Germline CDR1 and CDR2: SNHLY and FYNNEI. The DNA for the CDR3 is TGTGCCAGCAGTGATACAGGGTTCGACGGCTACACCTTC. It yields the protein CASSDTGFDGYTF.

The J gene is TRBJ1-1, the V gene TRBV6-6; maybe TRBD1 (6 bases). The CDR3 length is 12 residues. The germline V and J ends were trimmed by 10 bases and 7 bases, with 16 bases remaining between them. Germline assignment: CDR1 MNHNY and CDR2 SVGAGI (reference sequence). The CDR3 region is CATRQVSGEAFF. DNA of the CDR3: TGTGCCACCAGACAGGTTTCGGGTGAAGCTTTCTTT.

The chain combines TRBV7-9 with TRBJ1-3; tentatively, D is TRBD1 (6 bases). The germline V gene has CDR1 SEHNR and CDR2 FQNEAQ (reference sequence). CDR3 length: 15 residues. The ends were cut back, 5 bases at V and 0 bases at J, with 11 bases in the middle. The CDR3 DNA is TGTGCCAGCAGCCCTGGGACACACTCTGGAAACACCATATATTTT. Translated, it gives CASSPGTHSGNTIYF. Full variable domain (rest looked up from reference TRBV7-9 and TRBJ1-3): DTGVSQNPRHKITKRGQNVTFRCDPISEHNRLYWYRQTLGQGPEFLTYFQNEAQLEKSRLLSDRFSAERPKGSFSTLEIQRTEQGDSAMYLCASSPGTHSGNTIYFGEGSWLTVV.

V is TRBV11-2 and J is TRBJ2-2; D remains ambiguous. The CDR3 is made up of 13 amino acids. Trimming took 5 bases from V and 6 from J, leaving 10 bases between them. The germline V gene encodes CDR1 SGHAT and CDR2 FQNNGV. In DNA, the CDR3 is TGTGCCAGCAGCAAAATCTCGGCCGGGGAGCTGTTTTTT. Translated, it gives CASSKISAGELFF.

Concerning this clone itself: The sample has other DNA sequences that encode this CDR3 too. The chain carries TRBV9 and TRBJ1-2; D call uncertain. The CDR3 covers 15 residues. Trimming cost V 2 bases and J 0 bases, with 11 bases left between them. Germline values: CDR1 SGDLS, CDR2 YYNGEE. CDR3 nucleotide sequence: TGTGCCAGCAGCGTCTCGTCCGGTTCTAACTATGGCTACACCTTC. Its protein is CASSVSSGSNYGYTF.

The chain links TRBV5-1 to TRBJ1-5; D may be TRBD1 (5 bases). The CDR3 consists of 15 residues. CDR1 and CDR2 (germline): SGHRS, YFSETQ. V dropped 4 bases and J dropped 4 bases, with 15 bases sitting between them. The DNA of the CDR3 is TGCGCCAGCAGCGACCTACCGGGGGGAAATCAGCCCCAGCATTTT. Protein: CASSDLPGGNQPQHF.

The V gene is TRBV5-4, the J gene TRBJ1-2, with 8 bases identical to TRBD1. After removal of 0 bases from V and 5 bases from J, the junction contained 12 bases not matched to a gene. The CDR3 is 17 amino acids. The germline CDR1 and CDR2 sequences are SGHNT and YYREEE (reference sequence). DNA for the CDR3: TGTGCCAGCAGCTTGGCGTCAGGGGGCGCCGGGATTTATGGCTACACCTTC. It translates to CASSLASGGAGIYGYTF.

The sample holds a few counts of this clone. This CDR3 is also generated by other DNA sequences in the sample. The chain uses TRBV9 and TRBJ1-2; a possible D gene is TRBD1 (5 bases). Trimming cost V 0 bases and J 2 bases, with 8 bases left between them. CDR1 is SGDLS and CDR2 is YYNGEE in the germline V gene. This CDR3 contains 14 residues. DNA for the CDR3: TGTGCCAGCAGCGTAGGGGGCAGAAACTATGGCTACACCTTC. This gives the protein CASSVGGRNYGYTF. Drawing the rest from reference TRBV9 and TRBJ1-2, the complete variable domain is DSGVTQTPKHLITATGQRVTLRCSPRSGDLSVYWYQQSLDQGLQFLIQYYNGEERAKGNILERFSAQQFPDLHSELNLSSLELGDSALYFCASSVGGRNYGYTFGSGTRLTVV.

This clone has a handful of counts. The J gene is TRBJ1-2, the V gene TRBV11-3; D call uncertain. This CDR3 comprises 15 residues. With 1 base removed from V and 4 bases from J, the gap between germline ends came to 13 bases. Germline lookup yields CDR1 SGHNT and CDR2 YENEEA. In DNA, the CDR3 is TGTGCCAGCAGCTTAGGAAACGAGGAGAGCTATGGCTACACCTTC. This gives the protein CASSLGNEESYGYTF. Supplemented by reference TRBV11-3 and TRBJ1-2, the full variable domain reads EAGVVQSPRYKIIEKKQPVAFWCNPISGHNTLYWYLQNLGQGPELLIRYENEEAVDDSQLPKDRFSAERLKGVDSTLKIQPAELGDSAVYLCASSLGNEESYGYTFGSGTRLTVV.

The rearrangement joins TRBV7-2 to TRBJ2-1; D is uncertain. The V end lost 0 bases, the J end lost 10 bases, and 7 bases lay between the germline ends. CDR3 length equals 12 residues. Germline assignment: CDR1 SGHTA and CDR2 FQGNSA. The CDR3 here is CASSLAKREQFF. CDR3 nucleotides: TGTGCCAGCAGCTTAGCGAAGAGGGAGCAGTTCTTC.